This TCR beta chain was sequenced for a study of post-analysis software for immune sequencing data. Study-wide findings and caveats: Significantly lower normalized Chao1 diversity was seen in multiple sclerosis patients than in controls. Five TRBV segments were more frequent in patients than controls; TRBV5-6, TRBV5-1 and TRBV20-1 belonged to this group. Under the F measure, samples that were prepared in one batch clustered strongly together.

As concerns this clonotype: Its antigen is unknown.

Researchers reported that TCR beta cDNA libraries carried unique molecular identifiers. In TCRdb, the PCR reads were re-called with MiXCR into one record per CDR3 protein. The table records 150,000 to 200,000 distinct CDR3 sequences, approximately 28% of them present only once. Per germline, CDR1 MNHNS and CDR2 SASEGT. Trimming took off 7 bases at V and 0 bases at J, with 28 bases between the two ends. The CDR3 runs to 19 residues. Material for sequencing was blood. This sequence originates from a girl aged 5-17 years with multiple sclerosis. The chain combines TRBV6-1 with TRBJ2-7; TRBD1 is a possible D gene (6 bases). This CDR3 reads CASIWVGRQETLVSYEQYF. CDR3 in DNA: TGTGCCAGCATTTGGGTCGGACGACAGGAGACGCTAGTCTCCTACGAGCAGTACTTC.